This record covers a single TCR beta chain. Every sample yielded at least 6.5 million isolated PBMCs. The sample originates from a study of blood T cells in healthy people across ages. Germline V gene lookup returns CDR1 DFQATT and CDR2 SNEGSKA (reference sequence). The CDR3 loop spans 12 amino acids. V was trimmed by 6 bases and J by 3 bases, leaving 12 bases between them. A sample-barcoded 5' primer and a J-beta primer mix were used in a second PCR of roughly 6 to 11 cycles. Each cDNA molecule was tagged by a template-switch adaptor with 12 random nucleotides. Each CDR3 protein gets one entry after TCRdb re-called the 5' RACE reads with MiXCR. The table has fewer than 750,000 distinct CDR3 sequences, roughly 48% seen once.

This chain links TRBV20-1 with TRBJ2-7; D unresolved. Source material: blood. This sequence was found in a man of 80 years or more in good health. CDR3 in amino acids: CSASTPNYEQYF. The CDR3 DNA follows: TGCAGTGCATCGACACCTAACTACGAGCAGTACTTC.